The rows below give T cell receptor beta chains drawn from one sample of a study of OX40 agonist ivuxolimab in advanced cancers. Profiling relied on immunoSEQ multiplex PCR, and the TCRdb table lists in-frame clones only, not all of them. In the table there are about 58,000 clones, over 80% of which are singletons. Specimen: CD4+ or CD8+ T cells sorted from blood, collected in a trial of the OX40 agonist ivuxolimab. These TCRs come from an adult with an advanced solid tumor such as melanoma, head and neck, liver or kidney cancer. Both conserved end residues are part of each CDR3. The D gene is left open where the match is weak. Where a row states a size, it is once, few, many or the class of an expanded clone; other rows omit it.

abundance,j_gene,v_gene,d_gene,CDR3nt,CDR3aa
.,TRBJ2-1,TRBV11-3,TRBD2,TGTGCCAGCAGCTTAGTCCAGGGAGGGCTCAATGAGCAGTTCTTC,CASSLVQGGLNEQFF
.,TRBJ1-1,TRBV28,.,TGTGCCAGCAGTTTACCCGCGGGGGCAACTGAAGCTTTCTTT,CASSLPAGATEAFF
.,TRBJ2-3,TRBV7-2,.,TGTGCCAGCAGCTTAGAAAGGGGCGGCGATACGCAGTATTTT,CASSLERGGDTQYF
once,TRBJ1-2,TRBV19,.,TGTGCCAGTAGTACCCAAACTACAGGGATCTATGGCTACACCTTC,CASSTQTTGIYGYTF
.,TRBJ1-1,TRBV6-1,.,TGTGCCAGCAGAGACATGGTTGGGGGGTCCGTTGAAGCTTTCTTT,CASRDMVGGSVEAFF
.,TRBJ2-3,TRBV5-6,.,TGTGCCAGCAGCTTGTATCCGGGAGATAGCACAGATACGCAGTATTTT,CASSLYPGDSTDTQYF
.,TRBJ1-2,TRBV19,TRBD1,TGTGCCAGTACTACCGGCAGGGGGCCGTCTACCTATGGCTACACCTTC,CASTTGRGPSTYGYTF
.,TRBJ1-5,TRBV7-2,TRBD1,TGTGCCAGCAGCTCTCAGGGGGGTCAGCCCCAGCATTTT,CASSSQGGQPQHF
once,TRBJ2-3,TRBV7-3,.,TGTGCCAGCAGCTTTGGCGGGGGCTTTGGCGATACGCAGTATTTT,CASSFGGGFGDTQYF
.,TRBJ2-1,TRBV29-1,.,TGCAGCGTTGAAAGGCAGGGGTCCTACAATGAGCAGTTCTTC,CSVERQGSYNEQFF
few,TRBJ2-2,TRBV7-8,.,TGTGCCAGCAGCGCCTATAGGGTCACGAACACCGGGGAGCTGTTTTTT,CASSAYRVTNTGELFF
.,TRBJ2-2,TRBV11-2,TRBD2,TGTGCCAGCAGCCCACGGGGGGGACTAAACACCGGGGAGCTGTTTTTT,CASSPRGGLNTGELFF
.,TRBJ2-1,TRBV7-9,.,TGTGCCAGCAGTTCCTGGATTGGAGGGAATGAGCAGTTCTTC,CASSSWIGGNEQFF
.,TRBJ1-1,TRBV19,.,TGTGCCAGTAGAGGGGTAGGGTTTGGAGGCACTGAAGCTTTCTTT,CASRGVGFGGTEAFF
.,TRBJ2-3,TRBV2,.,TGTGCCAGCAGTGAAGGCTGGCCCACAGATACGCAGTATTTT,CASSEGWPTDTQYF
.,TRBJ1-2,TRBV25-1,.,TGTGCCAGCAGCCCCCGTCTAGGAGGCTATGGCTACACCTTC,CASSPRLGGYGYTF
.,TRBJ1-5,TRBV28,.,TGTGCCAGCAGTTTGCCCTTAACCCCATCACGCAAACAGCATTTT,CASSLPLTPSRKQHF
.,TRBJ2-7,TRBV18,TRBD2,TGTGCCAGCTCTCAGACTAGCGGGGGGAAGTCCTACGAGCAGTACTTC,CASSQTSGGKSYEQYF
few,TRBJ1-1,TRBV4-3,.,TGCGCCAGCAGCCACGCCGGGGGTATGGGCCAAGCTTTCTTT,CASSHAGGMGQAFF
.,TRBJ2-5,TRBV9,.,TGTGCCAGCAGCGTCGACCCGGGGTGGGTGACCCAGTACTTC,CASSVDPGWVTQYF
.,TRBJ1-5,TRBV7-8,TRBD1,TGTGCCGGCAGCCCCGACAGGGATCAGCCCCAGCATTTT,CAGSPDRDQPQHF
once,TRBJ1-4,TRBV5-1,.,TGCGCCAGCAGCCCAAACGAGGGGGGTGGTAATGAAAAACTGTTTTTT,CASSPNEGGGNEKLFF
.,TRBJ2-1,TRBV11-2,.,TGTGCCAGCAGCCTTTGGGGGGAACCCTACAATGAGCAGTTCTTC,CASSLWGEPYNEQFF
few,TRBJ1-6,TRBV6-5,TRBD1,TGTGCCAGCAGACGAAGCGAGGGGGCTTATTCACCCCTCCACTTT,CASRRSEGAYSPLHF
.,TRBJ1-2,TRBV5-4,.,TGTGCCAGCAGATATTGGGGCAGGGGTCCTTTCTATGGCTACACCTTC,CASRYWGRGPFYGYTF
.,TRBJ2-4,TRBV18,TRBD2,TGTGCCAGCTCACCCCGAGCGGGGGTCGAAAACATTCAGTACTTC,CASSPRAGVENIQYF